These 10 T cell receptor beta chains originate from one sample sequenced in a study of shared clonotypes between healthy human individuals. Assay used: immunoSEQ multiplex PCR; TCRdb lists only in-frame clones, some missing. The sample comprises 450,000 to 500,000 clones, approximately 80% of which are singletons, and around 13% rests with the top ten. Material for sequencing was PBMCs. The receptors stem from a woman aged 40 to 49 in good health. Some clones in this sample may be carry-over from other donors' samples.

This clone was recorded once. V and J are TRBV6-5 and TRBJ1-1, with D uncertain. Trimming took off 4 bases at V and 3 bases at J, with 9 bases between the two ends. This CDR3 spans 13 amino acids. Germline CDR1 reads MNHEY; CDR2 reads SVGAGI. The CDR3 DNA reads as TGTGCCAGCAGTTCAGGACGGTACACTGAAGCTTTCTTT. Translated, it gives CASSSGRYTEAFF.

The V and J genes are TRBV5-1 and TRBJ2-3; D is perhaps TRBD2 (6 bases). Trimming stripped 1 base from V and 3 bases from J, with 9 bases between. CDR3 size: 14 residues. Germline CDR1 reads SGHRS; CDR2 reads YFSETQ. CDR3: CASSLLGGTDTQYF. The CDR3 DNA sequence: TGCGCCAGCAGCTTGCTAGGAGGGACAGATACGCAGTATTTT.

The chain is built from TRBV7-3 and TRBJ2-1; 9 nucleotides align to TRBD2. Looked up from germline, CDR1 is SGHTA and CDR2 is FQGTGA. V lost 2 bases and J lost 3; bases outside the gene matches: 5. There are 16 residues in the CDR3. CDR3 amino acids: CASSLGAAGGYNEQFF. The CDR3 nucleotides are TGTGCCAGCAGCTTAGGGGCAGCGGGAGGCTACAATGAGCAGTTCTTC.

V usage is TRBV19 and J usage is TRBJ1-1; no definite D call. The CDR3 loop spans 12 amino acids. Germline CDR1 LNHDA, CDR2 SQIVND (reference sequence). V was trimmed by 3 bases and J by 10 bases, leaving 12 bases between them. The CDR3 nucleotides read TGTGCCAGTAGTATCCCGAAGAGGGTAGCTTTCTTT. Its translation is CASSIPKRVAFF. Full variable domain (missing parts from reference TRBV19 and TRBJ1-1): DGGITQSPKYLFRKEGQNVTLSCEQNLNHDAMYWYRQDPGQGLRLIYYSQIVNDFQKGDIAEGYSVSREKKESFPLTVTSAQKNPTAFYLCASSIPKRVAFFGQGTRLTVV.

This clone was observed at least ten times. CDR3 DNA sequence: TGTGCCAGCAGCACTAGCGGGTCCAGCTCCTACAATGAGCAGTTCTTC. Protein: CASSTSGSSSYNEQFF. The genes are TRBV11-2 and TRBJ2-1; 9 positions match TRBD2. Germline CDR1 SGHAT, CDR2 FQNNGV. This CDR3 is 16 amino acids long. The J segment lost 0 bases and the V segment lost 5 bases, leaving 5 bases of the junction unmatched.

The chain recombines TRBV7-9 with TRBJ2-7; 8 bases are shared with TRBD1. CDR3 length: 12 amino acids. J was trimmed by 5 bases and V by 5 bases; bases with no gene match: 2. In germline, CDR1 is SEHNR, CDR2 FQNEAQ (reference sequence). CDR3 bases: TGTGCCAGCAGCCGGGACAGGAACGAGCAGTACTTC. This encodes CASSRDRNEQYF.

The chain recombines TRBV5-4 with TRBJ2-3; possible D gene TRBD2, 6 bases. Germline V gene sequence: CDR1 SGHNT, CDR2 YYREEE (reference sequence). The CDR3 length is 16 residues. V was trimmed by 1 base and J by 3 bases, leaving 15 bases between them. In nucleotides, the CDR3 is TGTGCCAGCAGCTTGAGATCTAGCGTAACGACAGATACGCAGTATTTT. This translates into CASSLRSSVTTDTQYF. Supplemented by reference TRBV5-4 and TRBJ2-3, the full variable domain reads ETGVTQSPTHLIKTRGQQVTLRCSSQSGHNTVSWYQQALGQGPQFIFQYYREEENGRGNFPPRFSGLQFPNYSSELNVNALELDDSALYLCASSLRSSVTTDTQYFGPGTRLTVL.

The chain combines TRBV19 with TRBJ2-2, with no clear D. Trimming left V 3 bases short and J 1 base short, with 9 bases between. The germline V gene encodes CDR1 LNHDA and CDR2 SQIVND (reference sequence). The CDR3 is made up of 15 amino acids. The CDR3: CASSISQWNTGELFF. In DNA, the CDR3 is TGTGCCAGTAGTATTTCCCAGTGGAACACCGGGGAGCTGTTTTTT.

The V call is TRBV28, the J call TRBJ1-5; D is uncertain. Trimming left V 5 bases short and J 0 bases short, with 14 bases between. Per the germline V gene, CDR1 is MDHEN and CDR2 is SYDVKM. There are 16 residues in the CDR3. CDR3 region: CASSASEYYSNQPQHF. The CDR3 bases are TGTGCCAGCAGTGCCTCAGAGTACTATAGCAATCAGCCCCAGCATTTT.

The V and J genes are TRBV29-1 and TRBJ2-1, with a weak D call TRBD1 (5 bases). V was trimmed by 4 bases and J by 9 bases, leaving 16 bases between them. The germline gives CDR1 SQVTM, CDR2 ANQGSEA. The CDR3 loop spans 13 amino acids. The CDR3 here is CSVASAGRAEQFF. As DNA, the CDR3 is TGCAGCGTTGCCTCGGCAGGGCGTGCTGAGCAGTTCTTC.